The T cell receptor (beta chain) described here comes from a study of blood T cell repertoires in COVID-19. For the study at large: The analysed material was cDNA or gDNA that came from T cells, B-cell-depleted T cells, or PBMCs.

Per the germline V gene, CDR1 is MGHRA and CDR2 is YSYEKL. The CDR3 extends over 15 amino acids. Trimming at V came to 3 bases and at J to 2 bases, leaving 7 bases not matched to a gene. The method was immunoSEQ multiplex PCR; TCRdb's version includes in-frame clones alone and lacks a portion of them. The sample has tens of thousands of clones, approximately 90% seen once; the top ten hold more than 15%. Sequenced: peripheral blood. The chain uses TRBV4-1 and TRBJ2-7, with TRBD1 matching 7 bases. The clonotype was recovered from a man older than 75 with acute or convalescent COVID-19. CDR3 DNA sequence: TGCGCCAGCAGCCACCTGACAGGGCCCCCCTACGAGCAGTACTTC. It specifies CASSHLTGPPYEQYF.